This TCR beta chain stems from a study of CD4 and CD8 cells across lung adenocarcinoma regions. The germline gives CDR1 MNHEY, CDR2 SMNVEV (reference sequence). The CDR3 loop spans 19 amino acids. Details on this clonotype: Its ends do not fully match the called genes, so a read error is possible.

The patients had localized lung adenocarcinoma, a non-small cell subtype. TCRdb called the PCR reads again in MiXCR, with one record for every CDR3 protein. This sample has tens of thousands of distinct CDR3 sequences; 52% occur once, and the top ten carry 20% to 25%. This sequence originates from a male donor with lung adenocarcinoma. The CD4 and CD8 labels of this study may be unreliable. The V gene is TRBV27, the J gene TRBJ2-3; maybe TRBD2 (7 bases). Sequencing was carried out using CD4+ T cells from the center of a lung tumor. For the CDR3, the DNA is TGTGCCAGCAGTCACAAGCCGATGGGGGGGGGCGGGGGCGAAGATACCCAGTATTTC. This codes for CASSHKPMGGGGGEDTQYF.